The rows below give T cell receptor beta chains drawn from one sample of a study of response to subunit inactivated influenza vaccine. MiXCR, applied by TCRdb to the RT-PCR reads, yields one record per CDR3 protein. The sample includes approximately 520,000 distinct CDR3 sequences, approximately 16% of them seen just once. The sequenced sample was CD4+ T cells sorted from PBMCs, obtained about 24 months after vaccination. The receptors derive from a man aged 50 to 75 who received an inactivated influenza vaccine. Each CDR3 is given with its conserved first and last residue. The D gene is left open where the match is weak. The size of a clone is reported for some rows only, either as once, few or many, or as a class for expanded clones.

d_call	v_call	j_call	clone_size	cdr3_nt	cdr3_aa
NA	TRBV7-2	TRBJ2-3	few	TGTGCCAGCAGCTTGGACAGCGCGGGGTCCACAGATACGCAGTATTTT	CASSLDSAGSTDTQYF
NA	TRBV24-1	TRBJ2-5	NA	TGTGCCACCAGTGATTTATTGTTCGGGGGACAAGAGACCCAGTACTTC	CATSDLLFGGQETQYF
TRBD2	TRBV7-2	TRBJ2-3	many	TGTGCCAGCAGCTTAGCCACGGGAGGAGCAGCTGGGACAGATACGCAGTATTTT	CASSLATGGAAGTDTQYF
NA	TRBV12-3/TRBV12-4	TRBJ2-5	NA	TGTGCCAGCAGTGGAGGGAGACGTCCGTACTTC	CASSGGRRPYF
NA	TRBV28	TRBJ2-7	few	TGTGCCAGTCTTCGGGCAGCCTCCTACGAGCAGTACTTC	CASLRAASYEQYF
TRBD2	TRBV20-1	TRBJ2-7	NA	TGCAGTGCTAGAGTACTAGCGGGAAGTGAGCAGTACTTC	CSARVLAGSEQYF
NA	TRBV7-6	TRBJ2-1	many	TGTGCCAGCAGCTTGGACACGAACAATGAGCAGTTCTTC	CASSLDTNNEQFF
NA	TRBV10-3	TRBJ1-1	NA	TGTGCCATCAGTGACCTAGTACTAGGGAACACTGAAGCTTTCTTT	CAISDLVLGNTEAFF
NA	TRBV7-2	TRBJ1-1	many	TGTGCCAGCAGCTTCTACACCGTGGCACGGAACACTGAAGCTTTCTTT	CASSFYTVARNTEAFF
NA	TRBV7-3	TRBJ2-7	few	TGTGCCAGCAGCCAATTCGCGAGACAGGAGACCTACGAGCAGTACTTC	CASSQFARQETYEQYF
NA	TRBV27	TRBJ2-2	NA	TGTGCCAGCAGCCTGGGACCTATAGTGACCGGGGAGCTGTTTTTT	CASSLGPIVTGELFF
NA	TRBV20-1	TRBJ2-3	NA	TGCAGTGCTAGCCCAGGGGCAGATACGCAGTATTTT	CSASPGADTQYF
NA	TRBV10-3	TRBJ2-3	NA	TGTGCCATCAGTGATTACGGTCTAGCACTTAGCACAGATACGCAGTATTTT	CAISDYGLALSTDTQYF
NA	TRBV9	TRBJ2-5	few	TGTGCCAGCAATCGCGTAGAAGAGACCCAGTACTTC	CASNRVEETQYF
NA	TRBV6-1	TRBJ2-3	NA	TGTGCCAGCAGTGAACTAGGGGACACAACCACAGATACGCAGTATTTT	CASSELGDTTTDTQYF
NA	TRBV7-9	TRBJ1-1	NA	TGTGCCAGCAGCTTTGCAGGGGCGGACACTGAAGCTTTCTTT	CASSFAGADTEAFF
NA	TRBV6-1	TRBJ1-5	few	TGTGCCAGCAGCCCTAGGGGGGGATATAGCAATCAGCCCCAGCATTTT	CASSPRGGYSNQPQHF
NA	TRBV14	TRBJ2-1	few	TGTGCCAGCAGCCCGTACGGGCTAGGTGAGCAGTTCTTC	CASSPYGLGEQFF
NA	TRBV5-5	TRBJ1-5	NA	TGTGCCAGCAGCTTGTGGTCGAGGGATCAGCCCCAGCATTTT	CASSLWSRDQPQHF
NA	TRBV14	TRBJ1-1	NA	TGTGCCAGCAGCCAAGAGTTTGGGCTAGCTTTCTTT	CASSQEFGLAFF
TRBD1	TRBV2	TRBJ2-2	many	TGTGCCAGCAGTGATTTGGGGGACAGCTACACCGGGGAGCTGTTTTTT	CASSDLGDSYTGELFF
TRBD1	TRBV2	TRBJ2-5	few	TGTGCCAGCAGTGTGGACAGGAGTCAAGAGACCCAGTACTTC	CASSVDRSQETQYF
NA	TRBV6-6	TRBJ2-1	few	TGTGCCAGCAGTTACCTTAGGGGCAATGAGCAGTTCTTC	CASSYLRGNEQFF
NA	TRBV20-1	TRBJ2-1	few	TGCAGTGCTAGAGATCTGCTGGGTAGCTCCTACAATGAGCAGTTCTTC	CSARDLLGSSYNEQFF
NA	TRBV4-3	TRBJ2-3	NA	TGCGCCAGCAGACCCAGCCTAGCGACGGATACTCAGTATTTT	CASRPSLATDTQYF
NA	TRBV24-1	TRBJ2-5	NA	TGTGCCACCAGCTTCTGGCAGCAGGAGACCCAGTACTTC	CATSFWQQETQYF
NA	TRBV18	TRBJ2-7	NA	TGTGCCAGCTCACCGAAGGAATACGAGCAGTACTTC	CASSPKEYEQYF
NA	TRBV6-1	TRBJ2-1	few	TGTGCCAGCGGAGCCTTCTTCGACAATGAGCAGTTCTTC	CASGAFFDNEQFF
NA	TRBV3-1	TRBJ2-2	few	TGTGCCAGCAGCCAAGAACGGGGGGCGGCGAACACCGGGGAGCTGTTTTTT	CASSQERGAANTGELFF
NA	TRBV20-1	TRBJ1-2	NA	TGCAGTGCTTCACGGGAGGGTACTGGCTATGGCTACACCTTC	CSASREGTGYGYTF
NA	TRBV2	TRBJ1-1	NA	TGTGCCAGCAGTTTCGGGGCAATGAACACTGAAGCTTTCTTT	CASSFGAMNTEAFF
TRBD2	TRBV9	TRBJ2-2	NA	TGTGCCAGCAGCGTGGGGGGGGCGAACACCGGGGAGCTGTTTTTT	CASSVGGANTGELFF
NA	TRBV4-1	TRBJ1-4	NA	TGCGCCAGCAGCCAATCCAGGGGCACGGGTGAAAAACTGTTTTTT	CASSQSRGTGEKLFF
NA	TRBV14	TRBJ2-1	few	TGTGCCAGCAGTCCGTTCCGGGCCTACAATGAGCAGTTCTTC	CASSPFRAYNEQFF
TRBD2	TRBV13	TRBJ2-1	NA	TGTGCCAGCAGCACTCGGGGGGGCAGGGGTGAGCAGTTCTTC	CASSTRGGRGEQFF
TRBD1	TRBV5-1	TRBJ2-1	few	TGCGCCAGCAGCTTGGCCCCGGGACAGGGCTACAATGAGCAGTTCTTC	CASSLAPGQGYNEQFF
NA	TRBV9	TRBJ2-3	few	TGTGCCAGTAGCGTCAGAAGCACAGATACGCAGTATTTT	CASSVRSTDTQYF
TRBD2	TRBV7-2	TRBJ2-3	NA	TGTGCCAGCAGCTCATTGGGACTAGCGGGGGGGCAGTATTTT	CASSSLGLAGGQYF
NA	TRBV10-3	TRBJ2-5	few	TGTGCCACTAGACAGGACGGGGAGACCCAGTACTTC	CATRQDGETQYF
NA	TRBV4-1	TRBJ2-6	NA	TGCGCCAGCAGCCAAGGGGTGTTGGTAGGGGCTGGGGCCAACGTCCTGACTTTC	CASSQGVLVGAGANVLTF
NA	TRBV4-3	TRBJ2-2	few	TGCGCCAGCAGCCAAGAATCCCGTACCGGGGAGCTGTTTTTT	CASSQESRTGELFF
NA	TRBV4-1	TRBJ1-1	many	TGCGCCAGCAGCCAACCGGGACCTAGGGGAGTCACTGAAGCTTTCTTT	CASSQPGPRGVTEAFF
TRBD1	TRBV7-8	TRBJ2-7	few	TGTGCCAGCAGCAAGGACAGGGGGGTTGAACAGTACTTC	CASSKDRGVEQYF
TRBD2	TRBV11-2	TRBJ2-7	NA	TGTGCCAGCAGTTGGACTAGCGGGAGTTCCTACGAGCAGTACTTC	CASSWTSGSSYEQYF
TRBD1	TRBV6-1	TRBJ1-6	NA	TGTGCCAGCAGGAGGACAGGGGCGCCTGAGTCACCCCTCCACTTT	CASRRTGAPESPLHF
NA	TRBV20-1	TRBJ2-2	few	TGCAGTGCTAGACCCGGATATGGGACCGGGGAGCTGTTTTTT	CSARPGYGTGELFF
NA	TRBV5-6	TRBJ2-3	NA	TGTGCCAGCAGCTTGAAGGGGGTCCTCACAGATACGCAGTATTTT	CASSLKGVLTDTQYF
TRBD1	TRBV12-3/TRBV12-4	TRBJ2-3	NA	TGTGCCAGCAGCCGGACAGGGGGTAACACAGATACGCAGTATTTT	CASSRTGGNTDTQYF
NA	TRBV28	TRBJ1-5	NA	TGTGCCAGCAGTTTAGTAAGACCCGGTTTGGGCAATCAGCCCCAGCATTTT	CASSLVRPGLGNQPQHF
TRBD1	TRBV19	TRBJ1-2	NA	TGTGCCAGTAGCGAGGGACAGCCCATTATCCCCTATGGCTACACCTTC	CASSEGQPIIPYGYTF
NA	TRBV4-3	TRBJ2-4	NA	TGCGCCAGCAGCCGTTCCATAGGGGGGAGGGACATTCAGTACTTC	CASSRSIGGRDIQYF
NA	TRBV6-1	TRBJ1-2	few	TGTGCCAGCAGTCCCCAAGGAGCAGGGTCGAGCTACACCTTC	CASSPQGAGSSYTF
TRBD2	TRBV11-3	TRBJ2-2	NA	TGTGCCAGCAGCAATTTGGCTAGCGGGATCGGGGAGCTGTTTTTT	CASSNLASGIGELFF
NA	TRBV7-9	TRBJ1-1	few	TGTGCCTGGGGGCAGGCAATGAACACTGAAGCTTTCTTT	CAWGQAMNTEAFF